This entry concerns a single TCR beta chain. In the original processing: By means of reference gene primer amplification, nucleated cell counts were estimated. Method: immunoSEQ multiplex PCR; TCRdb's copy keeps in-frame clones and lacks some. The D gene and trimming were derived from the DNA, and the V and J assignments and clone size from that table. The table includes around 290,000 clones, around nine tenths detected once. The germline V gene encodes CDR1 SNHLY and CDR2 FYNNEI. V trimming: 2 bases; J trimming: 5 bases; junction bases outside the gene matches: 3. This CDR3 contains 15 residues. Seattle patient enrollment occurred during active infection, with longitudinal follow-up thereafter. The data were obtained in a study of blood T cell repertoires in COVID-19. Across the whole study: Sample material is recorded as cDNA or gDNA derived from T cells, B-cell-depleted T cells, or PBMCs.

The chain links TRBV2 to TRBJ2-1, with 10 bases matching TRBD2. This receptor was identified in an older woman with COVID-19, enrolled during active disease. Sequencing was carried out using peripheral blood. Written as DNA, the CDR3 is TGTGCCAGCAGTGAAAGCGGGGGGGCCCACAATGAGCAGTTCTTC. Protein sequence: CASSESGGAHNEQFF.